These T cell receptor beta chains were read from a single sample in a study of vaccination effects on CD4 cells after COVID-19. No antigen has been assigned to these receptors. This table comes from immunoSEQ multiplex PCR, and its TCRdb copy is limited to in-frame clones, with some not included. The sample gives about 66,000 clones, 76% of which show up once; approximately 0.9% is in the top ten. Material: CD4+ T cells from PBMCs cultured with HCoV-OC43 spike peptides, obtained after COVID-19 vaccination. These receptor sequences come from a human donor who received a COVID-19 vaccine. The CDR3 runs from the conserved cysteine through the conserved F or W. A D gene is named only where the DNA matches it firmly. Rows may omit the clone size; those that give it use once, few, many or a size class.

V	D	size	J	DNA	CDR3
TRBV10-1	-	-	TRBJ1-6	TGCGCCAGCAGAGTGGGGTCCGGCCCCGGCTCACCCCTCCACTTT	CASRVGSGPGSPLHF
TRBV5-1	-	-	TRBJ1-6	TGCGCCAGCAGCTCTACAGGAGGCCATAATTCACCCCTCCACTTT	CASSSTGGHNSPLHF
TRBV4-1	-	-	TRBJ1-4	TGCGCCAGCAGCCAAGTCGGAGGGGCAACTAATGAAAAACTGTTTTTT	CASSQVGGATNEKLFF
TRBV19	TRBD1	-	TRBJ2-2	TGTGCCAGTAGTAAACGACAGGGGGCTGACGGGGAGCTGTTTTTT	CASSKRQGADGELFF
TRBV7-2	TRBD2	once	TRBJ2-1	TGTGCCAGCAGCTTAGAGGGACTAGGGGCTGAGCAGTTCTTC	CASSLEGLGAEQFF
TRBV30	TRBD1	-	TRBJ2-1	TGTGCCTGGAGCAAAGGGGGCCCGGGGCAGAATGAGCAGTTCTTC	CAWSKGGPGQNEQFF
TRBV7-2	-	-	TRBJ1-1	TGTGCCAGCAGCTTGACATCCTCGAACACTGAAGCTTTCTTT	CASSLTSSNTEAFF
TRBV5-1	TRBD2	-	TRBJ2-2	TGCGCCAGCAGCCCCGGGACTAGCGGGACCTGGGGCACCGGGGAGCTGTTTTTT	CASSPGTSGTWGTGELFF
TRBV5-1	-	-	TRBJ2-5	TGCGCCAGCAGCTGGAGGGGGTTTACCGAAGAGACCCAGTACTTC	CASSWRGFTEETQYF
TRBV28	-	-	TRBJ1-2	TGTGCCAGCAGTTTAGCAGGGTCGTTCTATGGCTACACCTTC	CASSLAGSFYGYTF
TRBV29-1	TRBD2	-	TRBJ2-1	TGCACCCACCGGGCAGCGGGGGCCCCCTACAATGAGCAGTTCTTC	CTHRAAGAPYNEQFF
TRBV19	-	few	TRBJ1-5	TGTGCCAGTAGTATAGGGGCCACGATTCAGCCCCAGCATTTT	CASSIGATIQPQHF
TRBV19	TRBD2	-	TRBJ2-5	TGTGCCAGTAGTTGGGCTAGCGGAGCCGGGGAGACCCAGTACTTC	CASSWASGAGETQYF
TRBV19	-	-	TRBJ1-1	TGTGCCAGTAGTATCCCCCAGTTCGGGTCCACTGAAGCTTTCTTT	CASSIPQFGSTEAFF
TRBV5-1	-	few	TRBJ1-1	TGCGCCAGCAGCTGGACCACAGACACTGAAGCTTTCTTT	CASSWTTDTEAFF
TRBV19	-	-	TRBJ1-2	TGTGCCAGTACCGAAGACAGGCTGAGAACTAACTATGGCTACACCTTC	CASTEDRLRTNYGYTF
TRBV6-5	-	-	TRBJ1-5	TGTGCCAGCAGTTACTCTAAGCACAGCCAGCCCCAGCATTTT	CASSYSKHSQPQHF
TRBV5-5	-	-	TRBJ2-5	TGTGCCAGCAGCTTCAGGGACACTTTTCAAGAGACCCAGTACTTC	CASSFRDTFQETQYF
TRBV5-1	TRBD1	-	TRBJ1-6	TGCGCCAGCAGCCGGGACAGGGCGAATTCACCCCTCCACTTT	CASSRDRANSPLHF
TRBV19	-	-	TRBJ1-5	TGTGCCACTCGGACAGTCTATAGCAATCAGCCCCAGCATTTT	CATRTVYSNQPQHF
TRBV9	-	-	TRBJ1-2	TGTGCCAGCAGCCCAGACAGCTATGGCTACACCTTC	CASSPDSYGYTF
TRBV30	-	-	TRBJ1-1	TGTGCCTGGAGTAGGACAGTGAACACTGAAGCTTTCTTT	CAWSRTVNTEAFF
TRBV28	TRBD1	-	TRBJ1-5	TGTGCCAGCAGTTTAACCGGGACAGGGGATCAGCCCCAGCATTTT	CASSLTGTGDQPQHF
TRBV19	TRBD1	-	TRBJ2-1	TGTGCCAGCGGGACAGGGGGCTATGAGCAGTTCTTC	CASGTGGYEQFF
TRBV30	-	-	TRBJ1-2	TGTGCCTGGAGTGTGCAGGTAGCTAACTATGGCTACACCTTC	CAWSVQVANYGYTF
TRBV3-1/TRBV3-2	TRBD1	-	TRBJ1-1	TGTGCCAGCAGCCTAGTGGGACAGGGGAACACTGAAGCTTTCTTT	CASSLVGQGNTEAFF
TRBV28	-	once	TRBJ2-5	TGTGCCAGCAGTTTGCCGGGGGGCCCCAAGACCCAGTACTTC	CASSLPGGPKTQYF
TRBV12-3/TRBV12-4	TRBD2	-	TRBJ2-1	TGTGCCAGCAGTAGCGGGGTGAGGGAGTTCTTC	CASSSGVREFF
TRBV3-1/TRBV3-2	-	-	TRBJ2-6	TGTGCCAGCAGCCAAGATAGGGCACAGGGAAGGGATGGGGCCAACGTCCTGACTTTC	CASSQDRAQGRDGANVLTF
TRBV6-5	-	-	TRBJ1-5	TGTGCCAGCAGTATGGACAGTTTGGGCAATCAGCCCCAGCATTTT	CASSMDSLGNQPQHF
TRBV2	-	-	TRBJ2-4	TGTGCCAGCAGTGAAGCGCAGGGGGGCATTCAGTACTTC	CASSEAQGGIQYF
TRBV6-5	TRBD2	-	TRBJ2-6	TGTGCCAGCACGCGGGGGTCATCTGGGGCCAACGTCCTGACTTTC	CASTRGSSGANVLTF
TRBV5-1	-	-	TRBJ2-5	TGCGCCAGCAGCTTGCAGGCAGGGAATCAAGAGACCCAGTACTTC	CASSLQAGNQETQYF
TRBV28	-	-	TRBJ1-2	TGTGCCAGCAGTTTAACTCCAACGGTTAAAAGCTATGGCTACACCTTC	CASSLTPTVKSYGYTF
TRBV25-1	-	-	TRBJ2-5	TGTGCCAGCAGTGTTTTGGAGACCCAGTACTTC	CASSVLETQYF
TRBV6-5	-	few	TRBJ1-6	TGTGCCAGCAGAATCAACGACGGGGCCCTCCACTTT	CASRINDGALHF
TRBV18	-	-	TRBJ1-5	TGTGCCAGCTCACTGTCACAGGGTAATCAGCCCCAGCATTTT	CASSLSQGNQPQHF
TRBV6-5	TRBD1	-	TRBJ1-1	TGTGCCAGCAGTTATGGGGACAGACGTGAAGCTTTCTTT	CASSYGDRREAFF
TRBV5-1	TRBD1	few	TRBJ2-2	TGCGCCAGCAGCTTGGTACAGGGGGTGAACACCGGGGAGCTGTTTTTT	CASSLVQGVNTGELFF